One T cell receptor (beta chain) is described in this entry. The source of the sample is a study of T-cell reconstitution after alpha-beta-depleted transplantation in children. Unique molecular identifiers were built into the TCRbeta library. Via MiXCR, TCRdb re-called the PCR reads, giving one row per CDR3 protein. This sample yields about 830,000 distinct CDR3 sequences, of which roughly 15% are seen a single time; just under 5% belongs to the top ten. The CDR3 is 14 amino acids. Germline assignment: CDR1 SGHTA and CDR2 FQGNSA. Trimming removed 0 bases from V and 9 bases from J, with 12 bases in between.

The TCR comes from a male patient aged 10 to 17 who had a stem cell transplant for acute lymphoblastic leukemia, so the T cells may come from the graft donor. The sample here was PBMCs, mostly from graft donor cells, taken 360 days after TCRalphabeta/CD19-depleted stem cell transplant. V usage is TRBV7-2 and J usage is TRBJ2-1; no clear D. The CDR3 region is CASSLALDLAEQFF. CDR3 DNA: TGTGCCAGCAGCTTAGCGCTCGACCTTGCTGAGCAGTTCTTC.